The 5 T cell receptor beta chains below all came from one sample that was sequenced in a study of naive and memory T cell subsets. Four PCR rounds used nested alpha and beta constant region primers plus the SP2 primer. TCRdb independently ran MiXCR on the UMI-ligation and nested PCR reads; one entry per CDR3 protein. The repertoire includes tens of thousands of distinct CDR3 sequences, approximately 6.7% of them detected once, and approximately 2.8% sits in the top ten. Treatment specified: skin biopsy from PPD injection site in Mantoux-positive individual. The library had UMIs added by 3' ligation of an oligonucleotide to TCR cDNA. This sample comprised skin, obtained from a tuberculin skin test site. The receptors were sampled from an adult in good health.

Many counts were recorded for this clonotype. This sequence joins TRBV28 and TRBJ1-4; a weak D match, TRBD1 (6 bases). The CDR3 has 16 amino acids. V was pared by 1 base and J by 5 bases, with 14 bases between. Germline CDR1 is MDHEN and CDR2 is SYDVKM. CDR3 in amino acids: CASSLLGRTVNEKLFF. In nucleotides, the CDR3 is TGTGCCAGCAGTTTATTGGGGCGGACAGTCAATGAAAAACTGTTTTTT.

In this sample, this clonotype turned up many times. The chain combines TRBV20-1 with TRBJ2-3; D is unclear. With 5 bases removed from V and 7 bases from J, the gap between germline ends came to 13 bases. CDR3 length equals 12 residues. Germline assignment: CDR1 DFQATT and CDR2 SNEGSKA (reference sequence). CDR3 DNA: TGCAGTGCTTTTCGTCCAGCGTATACGCAGTATTTT. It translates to CSAFRPAYTQYF.

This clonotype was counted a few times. In DNA form, the CDR3 reads TGTGCCAGCAGTCTGGGTCGGAGGGTATGCCATTTT. It codes for CASSLGRRVCHF. This sequence joins TRBV28 and TRBJ1-5; D ambiguous. V shed 5 bases and J shed 16 bases, with 18 bases lying between them. The V gene's germline CDR1 is MDHEN and CDR2 SYDVKM. The CDR3 is 12 amino acids.

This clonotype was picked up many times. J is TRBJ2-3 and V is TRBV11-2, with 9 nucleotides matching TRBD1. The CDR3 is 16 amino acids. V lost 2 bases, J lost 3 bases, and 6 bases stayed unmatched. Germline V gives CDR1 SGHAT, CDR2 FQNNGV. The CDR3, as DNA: TGTGCCAGCAGCTTATCCCCCGGGACAGGGACAGATACGCAGTATTTT. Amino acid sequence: CASSLSPGTGTDTQYF.

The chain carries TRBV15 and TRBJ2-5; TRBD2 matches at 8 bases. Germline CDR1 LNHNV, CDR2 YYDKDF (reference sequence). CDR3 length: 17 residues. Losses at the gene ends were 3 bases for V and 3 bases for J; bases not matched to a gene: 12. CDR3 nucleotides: TGTGCCACCAGCAGCACCAACCCTACTAGCGGAGAAGAGACCCAGTACTTC. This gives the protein CATSSTNPTSGEETQYF.